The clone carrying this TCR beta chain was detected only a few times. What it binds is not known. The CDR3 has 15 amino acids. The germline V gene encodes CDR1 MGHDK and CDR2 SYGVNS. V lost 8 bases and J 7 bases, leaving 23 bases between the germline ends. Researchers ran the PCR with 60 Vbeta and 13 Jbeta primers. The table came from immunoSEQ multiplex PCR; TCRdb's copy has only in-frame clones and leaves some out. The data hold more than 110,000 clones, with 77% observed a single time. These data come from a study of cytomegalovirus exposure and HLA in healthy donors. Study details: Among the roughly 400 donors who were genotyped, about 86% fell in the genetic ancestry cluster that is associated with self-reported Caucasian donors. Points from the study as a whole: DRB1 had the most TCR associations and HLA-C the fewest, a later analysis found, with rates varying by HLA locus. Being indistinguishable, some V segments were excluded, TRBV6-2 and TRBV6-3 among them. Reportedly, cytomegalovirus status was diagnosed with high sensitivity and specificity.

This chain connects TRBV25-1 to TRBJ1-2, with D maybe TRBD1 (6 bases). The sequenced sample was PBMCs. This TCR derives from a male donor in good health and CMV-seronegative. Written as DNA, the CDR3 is TGTGCCAGCGGTAAAGACGATCGACAGGCAGGTGGCTACACCTTC. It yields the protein CASGKDDRQAGGYTF.